Below, 9 T cell receptor beta chains from the same sample are listed, as sequenced in a study of OX40 agonist ivuxolimab in advanced cancers. Some clones are missing from TCRdb's copy, which holds only in-frame ones; the method was immunoSEQ multiplex PCR. The data show fewer than 85,000 clones, with 85% seen just once and 0.5% to 0.6% held by the top ten. The input for sequencing was CD4+ or CD8+ T cells sorted from blood, taken in a trial of the OX40 agonist ivuxolimab. The receptors were sampled from an adult with an advanced solid tumor such as melanoma, head and neck, liver or kidney cancer.

The chain is built from TRBV6-5 and TRBJ2-2, with D uncertain. Germline V gene lookup returns CDR1 MNHEY and CDR2 SVGAGI. Trimming removed 2 bases from V and 3 bases from J, with 7 bases in between. The CDR3 totals 14 residues. The chain's CDR3 is CASSYHGDTGELFF. The DNA for the CDR3 is TGTGCCAGCAGTTACCACGGAGACACCGGGGAGCTGTTTTTT.

The J gene is TRBJ1-6, the V gene TRBV5-4; D gene unclear. This CDR3 region has 16 residues. The germline V gene encodes CDR1 SGHNT and CDR2 YYREEE (reference sequence). V was clipped by 0 bases and J by 3 bases, with 10 bases between them. CDR3 region: CASSLVEGYYNSPLHF. The CDR3 coding sequence is TGTGCCAGCAGCTTGGTCGAGGGTTACTATAATTCACCCCTCCACTTT.

In its sample, this clone was seen once. This chain links TRBV6-5 with TRBJ2-7, with 9 bases aligning to TRBD2. The CDR3 is made up of 15 amino acids. V lost 3 bases and J lost 1; bases outside the gene matches: 4. Germline values: CDR1 MNHEY, CDR2 SVGAGI. CDR3 sequence reads: CASSYTLAGSYEQYF. As DNA, the CDR3 is TGTGCCAGCAGTTATACCCTAGCGGGGTCCTACGAGCAGTACTTC.

The rearrangement joins TRBV7-7 to TRBJ2-5, with TRBD2 identical over 7 bases. Trimming removed 4 bases from V and 10 bases from J; junction bases left unmatched: 18. CDR3 length: 16 residues. Germline CDR1 and CDR2: SSHAT and FNYEAQ (reference sequence). Written as DNA, the CDR3 is TGTGCCAGCAGCTCTAACCTCCCGGGGAGGGGAGGAGTCCAGTACTTC. Translating gives CASSSNLPGRGGVQYF.

The V gene is TRBV7-9, the J gene TRBJ2-7; possibly TRBD1 for D (5 bases). From germline, CDR1 is SEHNR and CDR2 FQNEAQ (reference sequence). Trimming removed 5 bases at V and 5 bases at J, with 16 bases between. The CDR3 is 14 residues long. CDR3 protein: CASSVQGTLDEQYF. DNA of the CDR3: TGTGCCAGCAGCGTTCAGGGTACTCTCGACGAGCAGTACTTC.

This clone was found once. V gene TRBV2 combines with J gene TRBJ1-4, with D possibly matching TRBD1 (6 bases). Germline lookup yields CDR1 SNHLY and CDR2 FYNNEI. The V gene lost 4 bases and the J gene lost 7 bases, with 16 bases spanning the gap. CDR3 length: 15 residues. The chain's CDR3 is CASSAQGRGSEKLFF. The CDR3 DNA reads TGTGCCAGCAGTGCCCAGGGGCGAGGCTCTGAAAAACTGTTTTTT.

The chain couples TRBV5-1 to TRBJ2-2; 16 bases agree with TRBD2. CDR1 is SGHRS and CDR2 is YFSETQ in the germline V gene. With V trimmed by 6 bases and J by 3 bases, 8 bases remained unmatched. The CDR3 consists of 18 residues. CDR3 sequence: CASTLGLAGGPDTGELFF. The CDR3, as DNA: TGCGCCAGCACACTGGGACTAGCGGGGGGGCCGGACACCGGGGAGCTGTTTTTT.

This chain connects TRBV5-1 to TRBJ2-1, with 11 bases identical to TRBD2. This CDR3 comprises 16 residues. In germline, CDR1 is SGHRS, CDR2 YFSETQ. The trim removed 4 bases at V and 9 bases at J, leaving 12 bases unmatched. The CDR3 DNA sequence: TGCGCCAGCAGCGGACAACCTAGCGGGGGGCTTGGTGAGCAGTTCTTC. Amino acid sequence: CASSGQPSGGLGEQFF.

The CDR3 loop reads CASSTGNPGTKAGELFF. The DNA for the CDR3 is TGTGCCAGCAGCACAGGAAACCCCGGGACTAAAGCCGGGGAGCTGTTTTTT. The chain has TRBV7-9 and TRBJ2-2; 7 nucleotides line up with TRBD2. The CDR3 runs to 17 residues. V shed 5 bases and J 6 bases; nucleotides not matched to a gene: 15. CDR1 is SEHNR and CDR2 is FQNEAQ in the germline V gene (reference sequence).